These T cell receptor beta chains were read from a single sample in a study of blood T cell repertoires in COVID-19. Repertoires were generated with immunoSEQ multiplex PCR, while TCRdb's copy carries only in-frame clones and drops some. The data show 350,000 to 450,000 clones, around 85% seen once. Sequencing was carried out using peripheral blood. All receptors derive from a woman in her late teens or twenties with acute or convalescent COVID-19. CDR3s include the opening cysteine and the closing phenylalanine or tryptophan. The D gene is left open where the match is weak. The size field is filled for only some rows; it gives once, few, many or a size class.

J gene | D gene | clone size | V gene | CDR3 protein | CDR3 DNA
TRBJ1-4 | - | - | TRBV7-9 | CASSLVGGTNEKLFF | TGTGCCAGCAGCTTAGTGGGGGGAACTAATGAAAAACTGTTTTTT
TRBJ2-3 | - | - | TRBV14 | CASSQSAGGIDTQYF | TGTGCCAGCAGCCAAAGTGCCGGGGGTATCGATACGCAGTATTTT
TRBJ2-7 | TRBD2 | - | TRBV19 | CASSRGTSVLEQYF | TGTGCCAGTAGTAGAGGGACTAGCGTCCTCGAGCAGTACTTC
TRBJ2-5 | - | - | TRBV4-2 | CASSQGDGAGETQYF | TGTGCCAGCAGCCAAGGTGACGGAGCTGGGGAGACCCAGTACTTC
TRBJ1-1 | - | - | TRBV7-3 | CASSLIGGANTEAFF | TGTGCCAGCAGCTTAATCGGAGGGGCGAACACTGAAGCTTTCTTT
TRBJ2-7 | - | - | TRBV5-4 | CASSLDLTYEQYF | TGTGCCAGCAGCTTGGACTTGACTTACGAGCAGTACTTC
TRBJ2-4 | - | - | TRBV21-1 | CASSKEGLRPVSAKNIQYF | TGTGCCAGCAGCAAAGAGGGGCTCCGACCCGTGTCAGCCAAAAACATTCAGTACTTC
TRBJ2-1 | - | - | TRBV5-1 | CASSLSGALGDEQFF | TGCGCCAGCAGCTTGAGCGGCGCACTTGGGGATGAGCAGTTCTTC
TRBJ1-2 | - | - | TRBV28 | CASSWDTIYGYTF | TGTGCCAGCAGTTGGGACACAATCTATGGCTACACCTTC
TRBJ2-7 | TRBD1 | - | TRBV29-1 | CSVGGQGAYEQYF | TGCAGCGTAGGGGGACAGGGGGCGTACGAGCAGTACTTC
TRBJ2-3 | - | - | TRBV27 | CASSLSPHQRGDTQYF | TGTGCCAGCAGTTTATCCCCGCACCAAAGGGGGGATACGCAGTATTTT
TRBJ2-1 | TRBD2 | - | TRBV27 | CASTPFAGGGNEQFF | TGTGCCAGCACTCCCTTTGCGGGAGGGGGAAATGAGCAGTTCTTC
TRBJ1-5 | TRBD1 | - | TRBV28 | CAWARGQEQPQHF | TGTGCCTGGGCGAGGGGGCAGGAGCAGCCCCAGCATTTT
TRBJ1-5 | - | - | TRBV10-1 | CATCGGLQDDQPQHF | TGCGCCACCTGTGGTGGACTCCAAGACGATCAGCCCCAGCATTTT
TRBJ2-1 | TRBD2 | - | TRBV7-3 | CASSLNADWREVPNEQFF | TGTGCCAGCAGCTTAAACGCCGATTGGCGGGAGGTGCCCAATGAGCAGTTCTTC
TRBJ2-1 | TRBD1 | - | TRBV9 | CASSVHRTGGAYNEQFF | TGTGCCAGCAGCGTACATCGGACAGGGGGCGCCTACAATGAGCAGTTCTTC
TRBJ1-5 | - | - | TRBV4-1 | CASSYLTGSNQPQHF | TGCGCCAGCAGCTATCTGACAGGCAGCAATCAGCCCCAGCATTTT
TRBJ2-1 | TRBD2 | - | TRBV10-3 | CAISESLLAGGGNEQFF | TGTGCCATCAGTGAGTCCCTTCTAGCGGGAGGAGGGAATGAGCAGTTCTTC
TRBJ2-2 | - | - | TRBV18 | CASSQQGSGELFF | TGTGCCAGCTCACAGCAGGGCTCCGGGGAGCTGTTTTTT
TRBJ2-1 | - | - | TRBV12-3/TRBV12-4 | CASSSGFGEQFF | TGTGCCAGCAGCTCAGGGTTTGGGGAGCAGTTCTTC
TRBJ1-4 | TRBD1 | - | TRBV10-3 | CAIRKTGGEDEKLFF | TGTGCCATCAGAAAGACAGGGGGCGAGGATGAAAAACTGTTTTTT
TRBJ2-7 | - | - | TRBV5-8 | CASSLTFLREQYF | TGTGCCAGCAGCTTGACTTTTCTCAGGGAGCAGTACTTC
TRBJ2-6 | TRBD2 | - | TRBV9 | CASSDPSGLAGEGAGANVLTF | TGTGCCAGCAGCGATCCTTCGGGACTAGCGGGAGAAGGGGCTGGGGCCAACGTCCTGACTTTC
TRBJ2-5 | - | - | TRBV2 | CASTTGNQETQYF | TGTGCCAGCACGACGGGGAACCAAGAGACCCAGTACTTC
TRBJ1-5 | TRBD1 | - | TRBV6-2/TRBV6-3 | CASSWTGGYQPQHF | TGTGCCAGCAGTTGGACAGGGGGGTATCAGCCCCAGCATTTT
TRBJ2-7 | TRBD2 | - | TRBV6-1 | CASSESGREIYEQYF | TGTGCCAGCAGTGAAAGCGGGAGGGAGATTTACGAGCAGTACTTC
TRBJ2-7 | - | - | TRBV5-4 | CASSLVGPGRAPYEQYF | TGTGCCAGCAGCTTGGTAGGTCCCGGCAGGGCCCCTTACGAGCAGTACTTC
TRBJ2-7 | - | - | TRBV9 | CASSVQGGEQYF | TGTGCCAGCAGCGTACAGGGGGGCGAGCAGTACTTC
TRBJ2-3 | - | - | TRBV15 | CATKRVDSYTDTQYF | TGTGCCACCAAGAGAGTGGACAGCTACACAGATACGCAGTATTTT
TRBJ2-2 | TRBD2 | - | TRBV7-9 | CASSRGLAGDSDTGELFF | TGTGCCAGCAGCCGCGGACTAGCGGGAGATTCGGACACCGGGGAGCTGTTTTTT
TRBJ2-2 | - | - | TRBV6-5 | CASSYTLGAGGELFF | TGTGCCAGCAGTTACACTCTGGGGGCGGGCGGGGAGCTGTTTTTT
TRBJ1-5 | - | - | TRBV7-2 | CASSLGGYSNQPQHF | TGTGCCAGCAGCTTAGGCGGATACAGCAATCAGCCCCAGCATTTT
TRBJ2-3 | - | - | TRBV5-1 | CASSSARGADTQYF | TGCGCCAGCAGCTCCGCCAGGGGGGCAGATACGCAGTATTTT
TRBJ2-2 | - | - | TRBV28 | CASSLFAGPGTGELFF | TGTGCCAGCAGTTTATTCGCGGGCCCGGGAACCGGGGAGCTGTTTTTT
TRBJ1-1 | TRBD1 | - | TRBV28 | CAIRDRGDTEAFF | TGTGCCATTAGGGACAGGGGGGACACTGAAGCTTTCTTT
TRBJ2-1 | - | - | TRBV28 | CASSPQERDEQFF | TGTGCCAGCAGTCCCCAGGAGAGGGATGAGCAGTTCTTC
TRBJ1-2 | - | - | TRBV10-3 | CAIKGAGDGYTF | TGTGCCATCAAAGGGGCTGGTGATGGCTACACCTTC
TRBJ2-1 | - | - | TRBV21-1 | CASSIRGHLLAGGRYNEQFF | TGTGCCAGCAGCATTCGGGGACACCTACTAGCGGGAGGTCGGTACAATGAGCAGTTCTTC
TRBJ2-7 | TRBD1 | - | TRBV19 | CASSRSTGAYEQYF | TGTGCCAGTAGTCGATCGACAGGGGCGTACGAGCAGTACTTC
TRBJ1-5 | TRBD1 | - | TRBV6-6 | CASSAYPGQGQPQHF | TGTGCCAGCAGTGCCTATCCGGGACAGGGGCAACCCCAGCATTTT
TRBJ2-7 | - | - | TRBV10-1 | CAPKGGQSSYEQYF | TGCGCCCCAAAAGGAGGACAGAGCAGCTACGAGCAGTACTTC
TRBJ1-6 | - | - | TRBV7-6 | CASSLEDSPNSPLHF | TGTGCCAGCAGCTTAGAAGACAGTCCTAATTCACCCCTCCACTTT
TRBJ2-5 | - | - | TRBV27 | CASSRLGQETQYF | TGTGCCAGCAGTCGACTAGGCCAAGAGACCCAGTACTTC
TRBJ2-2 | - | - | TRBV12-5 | CASGLQNTGKLFF | TGTGCTAGTGGTTTGCAGAACACCGGGAAGCTGTTTTTT
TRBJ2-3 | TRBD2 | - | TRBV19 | CASSIVTGEGADTQYF | TGTGCCAGTAGTATAGTCACCGGGGAGGGCGCAGATACGCAGTATTTT
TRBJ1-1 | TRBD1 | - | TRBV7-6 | CASSFTPGQGPNTEAFF | TGTGCCAGCAGCTTTACTCCGGGACAGGGTCCGAACACTGAAGCTTTCTTT
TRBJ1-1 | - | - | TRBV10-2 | CASSESAGLAFF | TGCGCCAGCAGTGAGTCGGCAGGGTTAGCTTTCTTT
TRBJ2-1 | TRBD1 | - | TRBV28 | CATQTGGNNEQFF | TGTGCCACACAGACAGGGGGCAACAATGAGCAGTTCTTC
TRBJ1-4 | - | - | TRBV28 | CASSLRGGLGEKLFF | TGTGCCAGCAGTTTGAGGGGGGGGCTGGGTGAAAAACTGTTTTTT
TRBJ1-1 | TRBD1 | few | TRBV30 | CAQGAGGMNTEAFF | TGTGCACAGGGGGCAGGGGGTATGAACACTGAAGCTTTCTTT
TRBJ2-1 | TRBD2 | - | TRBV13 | CASSWSKRESYNEQFF | TGTGCCAGCAGCTGGAGCAAGCGGGAGTCTTACAATGAGCAGTTCTTC
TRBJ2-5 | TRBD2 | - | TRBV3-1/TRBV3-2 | CASSHAQRGAQYF | TGTGCCAGCAGCCACGCCCAGCGGGGGGCCCAGTACTTC
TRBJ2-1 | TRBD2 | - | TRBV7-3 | CASSPTSGRANEQFF | TGTGCCAGCAGCCCGACTAGCGGGAGGGCCAATGAGCAGTTCTTC
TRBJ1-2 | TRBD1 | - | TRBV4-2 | CASSQDTHRGDGYTF | TGTGCCAGCAGCCAAGATACCCACAGGGGCGACGGCTACACCTTC
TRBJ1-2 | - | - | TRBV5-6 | CASSPPVAGRYGYTF | TGTGCCAGCAGCCCCCCGGTGGCAGGCCGATATGGCTACACCTTC